Listed here are 23 T cell receptor beta chains from one sample, sequenced in a study of blood T cell repertoires in COVID-19. Sequencing was performed with immunoSEQ multiplex PCR; in TCRdb, only in-frame clones are kept and a portion is missing. The sample holds some 70,000 clones, about 87% seen once. The sequenced sample consisted of peripheral blood. All receptors come from a woman of 80 years or more with active COVID-19.

The chain has TRBV10-3 and TRBJ1-3, with TRBD1 as a possible D gene (6 bases). Trimming took 10 bases from V and 0 from J, leaving 16 bases between them. The CDR3 runs 15 residues. Germline values: CDR1 ENHRY, CDR2 SYGVKD. In DNA, the CDR3 is TGTGCCACTGCTAGGGGGATCCCCTCTGGAAACACCATATATTTT. Its translation is CATARGIPSGNTIYF.

The chain combines TRBV28 with TRBJ1-2, with a possible D match to TRBD1 (5 bases). There are 14 residues in the CDR3. V lost 2 bases and J lost 1, with 8 bases in between. The germline CDR1 and CDR2 sequences are MDHEN and SYDVKM. CDR3 sequence: CASSLRQINYGYTF. The CDR3 nucleotides are TGTGCCAGCAGTTTACGACAGATTAACTATGGCTACACCTTC.

The chain couples TRBV19 to TRBJ2-7; 7 bases map to TRBD2. The CDR3 is 15 residues long. CDR1 is LNHDA, CDR2 SQIVND, per germline (reference sequence). J was trimmed by 2 bases and V by 3 bases; bases with no gene match: 7. CDR3: CASSIPGRGTYEQYF. CDR3 coding DNA: TGTGCCAGTAGTATCCCGGGGAGGGGTACCTACGAGCAGTACTTC.

The table lists this clone with a count of one. The chain combines TRBV7-3 with TRBJ2-1; D possibly corresponds to TRBD2 (6 bases). CDR1 is SGHTA, CDR2 FQGTGA, per germline. Trimming left V 5 bases short and J 7 bases short, with 15 bases between. The CDR3 consists of 14 residues. The CDR3 bases are TGTGCCAGCAGCCGGGACTCGTCAACTAATGAGCAGTTCTTC. The encoded protein is CASSRDSSTNEQFF.

The chain links TRBV5-1 to TRBJ2-3; 16 bases agree with TRBD2. The CDR3 extends over 19 amino acids. Germline CDR1 is SGHRS and CDR2 is YFSETQ. The J segment lost 1 base and the V segment lost 3 bases, leaving 8 bases of the junction unmatched. The CDR3 sequence is CASSSTGTSGRVGTDTQYF. The CDR3 bases are TGCGCCAGCAGCTCCACCGGGACTAGCGGGAGGGTAGGCACAGATACGCAGTATTTT.

This chain uses TRBV7-3 with TRBJ2-1, with 7 positions matching TRBD1. The ends lost 6 bases at V and 3 bases at J; junction bases unmatched: 8. From germline, CDR1 is SGHTA and CDR2 FQGTGA. CDR3 length: 15 amino acids. The CDR3 sequence: CASSLSGTVYNEQFF. DNA of the CDR3: TGTGCCAGCAGTCTAAGTGGGACAGTCTACAATGAGCAGTTCTTC. Full variable domain (rest looked up from reference TRBV7-3 and TRBJ2-1): GAGVSQTPSNKVTEKGKYVELRCDPISGHTALYWYRQSLGQGPEFLIYFQGTGAADDSGLPNDRFFAVRPEGSVSTLKIQRTERGDSAVYLCASSLSGTVYNEQFFGPGTRLTVL.

This chain connects TRBV27 to TRBJ2-7; TRBD2 aligns across 13 bases. The V and J ends lost 4 bases and 1 base, in that order; junction bases with no gene match: 7. The V gene's germline CDR1 is MNHEY and CDR2 SMNVEV (reference sequence). The CDR3 runs 17 residues. In DNA form, the CDR3 reads TGTGCCAGCAGTTCCCCACGGACTAGCGGGAGATCCTACGAGCAGTACTTC. This encodes CASSSPRTSGRSYEQYF.

The rearrangement uses TRBV2 and TRBJ2-4, with TRBD2 identical over 7 bases. The CDR3 runs to 14 residues. The germline V gene encodes CDR1 SNHLY and CDR2 FYNNEI. The J segment lost 6 bases and the V segment lost 2 bases, leaving 4 bases of the junction unmatched. In DNA form, the CDR3 reads TGTGCCAGCAGTGAAATGGGCGGGGGAAACATTCAGTACTTC. Translated, it gives CASSEMGGGNIQYF.

V is TRBV28 and J is TRBJ1-3; D perhaps matches TRBD1 (5 bases). Germline lookup yields CDR1 MDHEN and CDR2 SYDVKM. The CDR3 is 15 residues long. The V end was cut by 5 bases, the J end by 4 bases, with 15 bases between. CDR3 residues: CASSPGQGSGNTIYF. CDR3 coding DNA: TGTGCCAGCAGTCCCGGGCAGGGATCCGGAAACACCATATATTTT.

This chain links TRBV20-1 with TRBJ2-1; tentative D call: TRBD2 (5 bases). V gave up 3 bases and J gave up 5 bases, with 14 bases separating them. The CDR3 contains 14 residues. In germline, CDR1 is DFQATT, CDR2 SNEGSKA (reference sequence). For the CDR3, the DNA is TGCAGTGCTAGTCGGACTCTATCACACAATGAGCAGTTCTTC. It is translated as CSASRTLSHNEQFF.

The chain combines TRBV19 with TRBJ1-4, with 10 nucleotides matching TRBD1. Germline loops: CDR1 LNHDA, CDR2 SQIVND (reference sequence). J gave up 7 bases and V 6 bases, and 8 bases lay outside the gene matches. The CDR3 length is 15 residues. The CDR3 sequence: CASRAPGQGIEKLFF. CDR3 bases: TGTGCCAGTAGAGCTCCGGGACAGGGGATTGAAAAACTGTTTTTT.

Here the CDR3 reads CSASWREQYF. Here the CDR3 DNA reads TGCAGTGCTAGTTGGCGGGAGCAGTACTTC. J is TRBJ2-7 and V is TRBV20-1; D unresolved. The CDR3 covers 10 residues. The germline V gene encodes CDR1 DFQATT and CDR2 SNEGSKA (reference sequence). Trimming stripped 3 bases from V and 7 bases from J, with 7 bases between.

The CDR3 DNA is TGTGCCAGTAGTATAGGTCAGGAAAATGAAAAACTGTTTTTT. Encoded protein: CASSIGQENEKLFF. The V and J genes are TRBV19 and TRBJ1-4; no clear D. V gave up 1 base and J gave up 5 bases, with 8 bases separating them. Germline V gene data show CDR1 as LNHDA and CDR2 as SQIVND (reference sequence). The CDR3 extends over 14 amino acids.

The V call is TRBV19, the J call TRBJ1-4; TRBD1 matches at 9 bases. The CDR3 is made up of 15 amino acids. With 4 bases clipped from V and 6 bases from J, the junction kept 6 bases outside the gene matches. Germline V gene sequence: CDR1 LNHDA, CDR2 SQIVND (reference sequence). This CDR3 is CASSTGTGNDEKLFF. The CDR3 DNA is TGTGCCAGTAGTACCGGGACAGGGAACGATGAAAAACTGTTTTTT.

V gene TRBV7-2 combines with J gene TRBJ2-5, with 11 bases matching TRBD2. The germline gives CDR1 SGHTA, CDR2 FQGNSA. This CDR3 region has 19 residues. Unmatched junction bases numbered 19, after V lost 5 bases and J lost 5 bases. The CDR3 spells CASSPGGLAGGLSHETQYF. The CDR3 DNA follows: TGTGCCAGCAGCCCGGGGGGGCTAGCGGGAGGTTTATCCCACGAGACCCAGTACTTC.

In regard to this clone: At one end the junction does not follow the germline gene, possibly because of a read error. The V gene is TRBV7-7, the J gene TRBJ2-1, with 12 bases identical to TRBD2. CDR1 and CDR2 (germline): SSHAT, FNYEAQ (reference sequence). This CDR3 has 17 residues. The CDR3 is CASSKTPGLAGIGEQFF. The CDR3 bases are TGTGCTAGCAGCAAGACCCCCGGACTAGCGGGAATCGGTGAGCAGTTCTTC.

This rearrangement joins TRBV28 to TRBJ2-5; 7 bases align to TRBD1. The CDR3 is 16 residues long. From germline, CDR1 is MDHEN and CDR2 SYDVKM. The junction had 10 bases not matched to a gene; V was cut back by 3 bases and J by 3 bases. The CDR3 DNA reads TGTGCCAGCAGTTTGGACAGGAGCGATCAAAAAGAGACCCAGTACTTC. The encoded protein is CASSLDRSDQKETQYF.

A few counts support this clone. The chain is built from TRBV3-1 (or the pseudogene TRBV3-2) and TRBJ2-7; 8 bases agree with TRBD2. CDR1 LGHDT and CDR2 YNNKEL come from the germline V gene (reference sequence). The CDR3 runs 16 residues. The ends lost 0 bases at V and 6 bases at J; junction bases unmatched: 10. The CDR3 protein is CASSQESPGGPGEQYF. The DNA for the CDR3 is TGTGCCAGCAGCCAAGAATCCCCGGGAGGGCCGGGCGAGCAGTACTTC.

The rearrangement uses TRBV19 and TRBJ1-2; D is uncertain. This CDR3 is built from 13 residues. Trimming took 3 bases from V and 2 from J, leaving 7 bases between them. Germline values: CDR1 LNHDA, CDR2 SQIVND (reference sequence). As DNA, the CDR3 is TGTGCCAGTAGTATGTGGGAGAACTATGGCTACACCTTC. Translated, it gives CASSMWENYGYTF.

V is TRBV4-3 and J is TRBJ2-5; D is ambiguous. Trimming cost V 0 bases and J 3 bases, with 8 bases left between them. Germline CDR1 reads LGHNA; CDR2 reads YSLEER. This CDR3 spans 14 amino acids. This CDR3 reads CASSQDYSKETQYF. The CDR3 region has the DNA TGCGCCAGCAGCCAAGACTATTCCAAAGAGACCCAGTACTTC.

This clone was observed a few times. The V and J genes are TRBV19 and TRBJ2-2, with D perhaps matching TRBD2 (7 bases). V was shortened by 3 bases and J by 7 bases, with 12 bases between the two germline ends. The CDR3 has 14 residues. Per germline, CDR1 LNHDA and CDR2 SQIVND (reference sequence). The CDR3 loop is CASSIRGAGGELFF. The CDR3 nucleotides read TGTGCCAGTAGTATTCGGGGGGCAGGCGGGGAGCTGTTTTTT.

The chain is built from TRBV4-3 and TRBJ1-2, with D tentatively TRBD1 (5 bases). Trimming shortened V by 0 bases and J by 3 bases, and 11 bases separated the two germline ends. This CDR3 has 15 residues. The germline CDR1 and CDR2 sequences are LGHNA and YSLEER. CDR3: CASSQDIGADYGYTF. In DNA, the CDR3 is TGCGCCAGCAGCCAAGATATAGGGGCGGACTATGGCTACACCTTC.

This chain uses TRBV6-2 or TRBV6-3 with TRBJ1-4, with a weak D call TRBD1 (6 bases). This CDR3 has 15 residues. In germline, CDR1 is MNHEY, CDR2 SVGEGT. The germline V and J ends were trimmed by 2 bases and 8 bases, with 15 bases remaining between them. This CDR3 is CASSYEGEYKEKLFF. The CDR3, as DNA: TGTGCCAGCAGTTACGAGGGGGAGTATAAGGAAAAACTGTTTTTT.